This T cell receptor beta chain was recovered during a study of cytomegalovirus exposure and HLA in healthy donors. Study in general: The 120 validation repertoires, a later analysis reported, used the same platform as the 700 or so repertoires from the first cohort.

Trimming cost V 1 base and J 1 base, with 11 bases left between them. This CDR3 comprises 15 residues. The germline V gene has CDR1 SGHTA and CDR2 FQGNSA. Some clones are missing from TCRdb's copy, which holds only in-frame ones; the method was immunoSEQ multiplex PCR. The data hold some 120,000 clones, with just under 90% observed a single time. Study outcomes and limitations: In vitro confirmation showed three CMV-associated chains to be CMV antigen specific.

On this clone itself: Antigen: not known.

J is TRBJ2-7 and V is TRBV7-2; the D is unclear. The receptor comes from a man aged 25-40 years in good health and CMV-seronegative. The sequenced material came from PBMCs. The CDR3, as DNA: TGTGCCAGCAGCTTAGGTACAGTTTCGTCCTACGAGCAGTACTTC. Translating it yields CASSLGTVSSYEQYF.